The rows below give T cell receptor beta chains drawn from one sample of a study of beta chain features in type 1 diabetes. TCRdb's copy holds only in-frame clones and misses some; the assay was immunoSEQ multiplex PCR. The sample shows just under 150,000 clones, less than 11% of them seen only once. The sample taken for sequencing was naive CD4+ T cells from blood. The origin of the receptors is a young man in good health. CDR3s include the opening cysteine and the closing phenylalanine or tryptophan. The order of the fields is J gene, clone size, V gene, D gene, CDR3 DNA, CDR3 protein. The D gene is left open where the match is weak. The size field is filled for only some rows; it gives once, few, many or a size class.

J gene: TRBJ2-5
clone size: NA
V gene: TRBV6-1
D gene: NA
CDR3 DNA: TGTGCCACTTCTCGGGTCTTACAAGAGACCCAGTACTTC
CDR3 protein: CATSRVLQETQYF

J gene: TRBJ2-1
clone size: many
V gene: TRBV7-2
D gene: NA
CDR3 DNA: TGTGCCAGCAGCCCATACAATGAGCAGTTCTTC
CDR3 protein: CASSPYNEQFF

J gene: TRBJ1-1
clone size: few
V gene: TRBV10-3
D gene: TRBD1
CDR3 DNA: TGTGCCAATGGACAGGGCACTGAAGCTTTCTTT
CDR3 protein: CANGQGTEAFF

J gene: TRBJ1-5
clone size: few
V gene: TRBV12-2
D gene: NA
CDR3 DNA: TGTGCAAGTCGCGCCCGAATAGGGGGCATCAATCAGCCCCAGCATTTT
CDR3 protein: CASRARIGGINQPQHF

J gene: TRBJ1-4
clone size: few
V gene: TRBV19
D gene: TRBD1
CDR3 DNA: TGTGCCAGTAGTATGTCCCGGGACAGGGACGATCGCGAAAAACTGTTTTTT
CDR3 protein: CASSMSRDRDDREKLFF

J gene: TRBJ2-1
clone size: NA
V gene: TRBV6-5
D gene: TRBD2
CDR3 DNA: TGTGCCAGCAGTTACGGGGCTAGCGGGGGGTACAATGAGCAGTTCTTC
CDR3 protein: CASSYGASGGYNEQFF

J gene: TRBJ1-2
clone size: few
V gene: TRBV6-5
D gene: NA
CDR3 DNA: TGTGCCAGTCGGGGTGCGGGGATTAACTATGGCTACACCTTC
CDR3 protein: CASRGAGINYGYTF

J gene: TRBJ1-2
clone size: NA
V gene: TRBV5-1
D gene: NA
CDR3 DNA: TGCGCCAGCAGACCTTTACAGGGCAACTATGGCTACACCTTC
CDR3 protein: CASRPLQGNYGYTF

J gene: TRBJ2-5
clone size: NA
V gene: TRBV6-1
D gene: NA
CDR3 DNA: TGTGCCAGCAGCATCAGCGACCAAGAGACCCAGTACTTC
CDR3 protein: CASSISDQETQYF

J gene: TRBJ2-3
clone size: NA
V gene: TRBV2
D gene: NA
CDR3 DNA: TGTGCCAGCAGTTACCGGGACTTTGGCGCTGGTACGCAGTATTTT
CDR3 protein: CASSYRDFGAGTQYF

J gene: TRBJ1-1
clone size: few
V gene: TRBV9
D gene: NA
CDR3 DNA: TGTGCCAGCAGCTTTCAGGGTTCATCCAACACTGAAGCTTTCTTT
CDR3 protein: CASSFQGSSNTEAFF

J gene: TRBJ2-3
clone size: NA
V gene: TRBV7-2
D gene: NA
CDR3 DNA: TGTGCCAGCAGCTCCCAGCGGGGCACAGATACGCAGTATTTT
CDR3 protein: CASSSQRGTDTQYF

J gene: TRBJ2-7
clone size: many
V gene: TRBV5-1
D gene: NA
CDR3 DNA: TGCGCCAGCAGCTTGGATCAGGGCCCGGAAAGGGAGCAGTACTTC
CDR3 protein: CASSLDQGPEREQYF

J gene: TRBJ2-1
clone size: NA
V gene: TRBV9
D gene: TRBD2
CDR3 DNA: TGTGCCAGCAGCGTAAGGACGGGGGGAAACAATGAGCAGTTCTTC
CDR3 protein: CASSVRTGGNNEQFF

J gene: TRBJ2-1
clone size: NA
V gene: TRBV15
D gene: TRBD1
CDR3 DNA: TGTGCCACCAGCAGAGGGACAGGGAATGAGCAGTTCTTC
CDR3 protein: CATSRGTGNEQFF

J gene: TRBJ1-6
clone size: once
V gene: TRBV14
D gene: TRBD1
CDR3 DNA: TGTGCCAGCAGCCGGACAGGGTCAACCTATAATTCACCCCTCCACTTT
CDR3 protein: CASSRTGSTYNSPLHF

J gene: TRBJ1-2
clone size: few
V gene: TRBV6-1
D gene: NA
CDR3 DNA: TGTGCCAGCAGGGCGACGGGCTATGGCTACACCTTC
CDR3 protein: CASRATGYGYTF

J gene: TRBJ2-1
clone size: few
V gene: TRBV28
D gene: NA
CDR3 DNA: TGTGCCAGCAACCTGGGGGGACAGATAACCAACAATGAGCAGTTCTTC
CDR3 protein: CASNLGGQITNNEQFF

J gene: TRBJ2-1
clone size: few
V gene: TRBV18
D gene: NA
CDR3 DNA: TGTGCCAGCTCACCACCGTCTCAGGGAAGGATCAATGAGCAGTTCTTC
CDR3 protein: CASSPPSQGRINEQFF

J gene: TRBJ1-1
clone size: few
V gene: TRBV2
D gene: NA
CDR3 DNA: TGTGCCAGCAGCCCGAGGAACACTGAAGCTTTCTTT
CDR3 protein: CASSPRNTEAFF

J gene: TRBJ2-6
clone size: NA
V gene: TRBV2
D gene: NA
CDR3 DNA: TGTGCCAGCAGTTATATCTACTCTGGGGCCAACGTCCTGACTTTC
CDR3 protein: CASSYIYSGANVLTF

J gene: TRBJ2-1
clone size: NA
V gene: TRBV25-1
D gene: TRBD2
CDR3 DNA: TGTGCCAGCAGTGAATACGGCGGGGGGCGGAACAATGAGCAGTTCTTC
CDR3 protein: CASSEYGGGRNNEQFF

J gene: TRBJ2-3
clone size: NA
V gene: TRBV6-1
D gene: NA
CDR3 DNA: TGTGCCAGCAGTGCCCCCGGGGCAGATACGCAGTATTTT
CDR3 protein: CASSAPGADTQYF

J gene: TRBJ2-7
clone size: NA
V gene: TRBV4-1
D gene: NA
CDR3 DNA: TGCGCCAGCAGCCAAGATTGGGACAAGTCCTACGAGCAGTACTTC
CDR3 protein: CASSQDWDKSYEQYF

J gene: TRBJ2-6
clone size: few
V gene: TRBV27
D gene: TRBD1
CDR3 DNA: TGTGCCAGCAGCGCAAGAGACAGGGGGCCTGGGGCCAACGTCCTGACTTTC
CDR3 protein: CASSARDRGPGANVLTF

J gene: TRBJ2-1
clone size: few
V gene: TRBV19
D gene: TRBD2
CDR3 DNA: TGTGCCAGTACCCCCACGGGACTAGCCTACAATGAGCAGTTCTTC
CDR3 protein: CASTPTGLAYNEQFF

J gene: TRBJ1-2
clone size: NA
V gene: TRBV29-1
D gene: NA
CDR3 DNA: TGCAGCGTAAGACAGAGTTACCTCTATGGCTACACCTTC
CDR3 protein: CSVRQSYLYGYTF

J gene: TRBJ2-7
clone size: NA
V gene: TRBV4-2
D gene: TRBD2
CDR3 DNA: TGTGCCAGCAGCCAACCCCCCCCGGGCCCCACCACTAGCGGCTCCTACGAGCAGTACTTC
CDR3 protein: CASSQPPPGPTTSGSYEQYF

J gene: TRBJ2-7
clone size: few
V gene: TRBV11-2
D gene: TRBD1
CDR3 DNA: TGTGCCAGCAGCTCCCCCGGACAGGGCTACGAGCAGTACTTC
CDR3 protein: CASSSPGQGYEQYF

J gene: TRBJ1-2
clone size: NA
V gene: TRBV10-3
D gene: TRBD1
CDR3 DNA: TGTGCCATCAAGGGACAGGGGCTCTATGGCTACACCTTC
CDR3 protein: CAIKGQGLYGYTF

J gene: TRBJ2-7
clone size: few
V gene: TRBV27
D gene: NA
CDR3 DNA: TGTGCCAGCAGTTTAACACAGGGATCTATATACGAGCAGTACTTC
CDR3 protein: CASSLTQGSIYEQYF

J gene: TRBJ1-2
clone size: NA
V gene: TRBV19
D gene: TRBD1
CDR3 DNA: TGTGCCAGTACTCAACAGGGGGCCGGCTATGGCTACACCTTC
CDR3 protein: CASTQQGAGYGYTF

J gene: TRBJ2-1
clone size: few
V gene: TRBV27
D gene: NA
CDR3 DNA: TGTGCCAGCAGTTTGTATCGGGGGGCTAGCTCCTACAATGAGCAGTTCTTC
CDR3 protein: CASSLYRGASSYNEQFF

J gene: TRBJ2-5
clone size: few
V gene: TRBV29-1
D gene: TRBD2
CDR3 DNA: TGCAGCGTTAGCGGGGGTTCGTTGGAGACCCAGTACTTC
CDR3 protein: CSVSGGSLETQYF

J gene: TRBJ2-7
clone size: NA
V gene: TRBV5-4
D gene: TRBD2
CDR3 DNA: TGTGCCAGCAGCAAACCCCTAGCGGGGGATGGCGAGCAGTACTTC
CDR3 protein: CASSKPLAGDGEQYF